Described below is a single T cell receptor (beta chain) sequence and its context. The data stem from a study of CD8+ T cells in alopecia areata. The CDR3 length is 16 residues. The J segment lost 4 bases and the V segment lost 2 bases, leaving 4 bases of the junction unmatched. Germline loops: CDR1 SNHLY, CDR2 FYNNEI. Alopecia areata patients provided lesional scalp punch biopsies and peripheral blood. Sequencing relied on a cDNA template that was reverse transcribed from extracted RNA. The assay was immunoSEQ multiplex PCR, and TCRdb's table has in-frame clones only and misses some. The top ten hold over 10% of the sample, which has about 180,000 clones, about 72% seen once.

Sequencing used CD8+ T cells sorted from blood, obtained at week 0. The rearrangement uses TRBV2 and TRBJ2-7; the match to TRBD2 covers 14 bases. The sequence was collected from a human donor with alopecia areata. As DNA, the CDR3 is TGTGCCAGCAGTGAATGGACTAGCGGGGGGTTGTACGAGCAGTACTTC. This sequence encodes CASSEWTSGGLYEQYF.